This T cell receptor beta chain was captured in a study of response to subunit inactivated influenza vaccine. Comment on this clonotype: Its cognate antigen is unknown.

MiXCR was run by TCRdb on the RT-PCR reads, yielding one entry per CDR3 protein. This sample carries hundreds of thousands of distinct CDR3 sequences, about 20% of them seen once, and the ten largest clones take about a tenth. Trimming removed 1 base from V and 8 bases from J, with 14 bases in between. CDR3 size: 15 residues. Looked up from germline, CDR1 is SEHNR and CDR2 is FQNEAQ (reference sequence). Notes on the study in general: Seasonal influenza vaccination, on each occasion, was suggested by the authors to recruit few new T cells.

The sample consisted of PBMCs from blood, taken approximately 20 months after vaccination. This TCR came from a man in his fifties or sixties who received an inactivated influenza vaccine. The genes are TRBV7-9 and TRBJ1-4; possibly TRBD1 for D (5 bases). The CDR3: CASSLGAGPREKLFF. For the CDR3, the DNA is TGTGCCAGCAGCTTAGGGGCAGGGCCTCGAGAAAAACTGTTTTTT.